This T cell receptor (beta chain) was captured in a study of T cell responses to AZD1222 COVID-19 vaccine. Study-wide findings and caveats: The donors showed a predominance of white British ancestry and of females, with possible underestimation of clonal diversity.

Using immunoSEQ multiplex PCR, the repertoire was profiled, and TCRdb retains in-frame clones only, with some absent. The sample records 90,000 to 150,000 clones, about 88% being singletons. The length of the CDR3 is 13 residues. CDR1 is SGHAT, CDR2 FQNNGV, per germline. V lost 5 bases and J 6 bases, leaving 12 bases between the germline ends. A note on this clone: Its antigen is not identified.

This specimen consisted of peripheral blood, obtained on day 0 of AZD1222 vaccination. This TCR was recovered from an adult in good health. The V gene is TRBV11-2, the J gene TRBJ2-3, with no clear D. CDR3 amino acids: CASSPWASDTQYF. The CDR3 nucleotides are TGTGCCAGCAGCCCGTGGGCCTCCGATACGCAGTATTTT.